This TCR beta chain comes out of a study of OX40 agonist ivuxolimab in advanced cancers. Measured with immunoSEQ multiplex PCR; TCRdb has only the in-frame clones, and not every one. The top ten clones hold about 72% of a sample with roughly 15,000 clones, roughly 91% of them seen once. The sequencing here drew on CD4+ or CD8+ T cells sorted from blood, taken in a trial of the OX40 agonist ivuxolimab. The sequence was obtained from an adult with an advanced solid tumor such as melanoma, head and neck, liver or kidney cancer.

CDR3 residues: CASSPGTGELFF. The CDR3 DNA follows: TGTGCCAGCAGTCCTGGTACCGGGGAGCTGTTTTTT. The chain is built from TRBV28 and TRBJ2-2; no clear D gene. The CDR3 totals 12 residues. Trimming removed 5 bases from V and 5 bases from J, with 6 bases in between. Germline V gene lookup returns CDR1 MDHEN and CDR2 SYDVKM.